What follows describes a single T cell receptor beta chain. At the DNA level, this CDR3 is encoded by other sequences in the same sample as well. The sample belongs to a study of blood T cell repertoires in COVID-19. Turning to the study itself: The United States, Italy and Spain provided the acute and convalescent COVID-19 samples.

Source study methods: For nucleated cells, counts were estimated from reference gene primer amplification. Libraries were prepared by immunoSEQ multiplex PCR; TCRdb keeps only in-frame clonotypes and omits some of them. The V and J calls and the clone size are those of that table, but D and trimming were determined from the DNA. The sample holds 150,000 to 200,000 clones, around 87% seen once. The receptor's source is a man between 18 and 29 years old with acute or convalescent COVID-19. Source material: peripheral blood.

CDR3 region: CASSTRTGLNTEAFF. The DNA for the CDR3 is TGTGCCAGTAGTACCCGGACAGGCCTTAACACTGAAGCTTTCTTT. The chain couples TRBV19 to TRBJ1-1; TRBD1 agrees at 7 bases. The CDR3 runs 15 residues. Per germline, CDR1 LNHDA and CDR2 SQIVND (reference sequence). Germline trimming cut 4 bases from V and 2 bases from J; bases unmatched to any gene: 7.